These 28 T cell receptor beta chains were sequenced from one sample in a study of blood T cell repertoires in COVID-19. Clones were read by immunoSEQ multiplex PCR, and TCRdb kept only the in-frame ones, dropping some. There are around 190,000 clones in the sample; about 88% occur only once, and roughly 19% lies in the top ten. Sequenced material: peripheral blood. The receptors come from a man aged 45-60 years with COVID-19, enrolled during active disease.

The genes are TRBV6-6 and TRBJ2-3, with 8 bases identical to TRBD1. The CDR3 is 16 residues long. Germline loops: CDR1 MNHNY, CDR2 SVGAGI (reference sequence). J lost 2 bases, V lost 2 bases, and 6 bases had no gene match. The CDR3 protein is CASSYARTGTTDTQYF. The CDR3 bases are TGTGCCAGCAGTTACGCAAGGACAGGGACCACAGATACGCAGTATTTT.

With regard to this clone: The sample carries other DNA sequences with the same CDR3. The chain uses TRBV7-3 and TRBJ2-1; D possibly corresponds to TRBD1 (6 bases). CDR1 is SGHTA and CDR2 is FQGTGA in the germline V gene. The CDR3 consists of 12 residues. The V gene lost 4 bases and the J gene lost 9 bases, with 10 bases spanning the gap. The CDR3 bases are TGTGCCAGCAGCTCACAGGGTGGTGAGCAGTTCTTC. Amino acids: CASSSQGGEQFF.

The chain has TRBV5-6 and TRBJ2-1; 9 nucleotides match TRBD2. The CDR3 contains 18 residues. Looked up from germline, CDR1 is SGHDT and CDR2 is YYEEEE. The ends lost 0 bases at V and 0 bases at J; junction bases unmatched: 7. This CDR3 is CASSLGFSGGSSYNEQFF. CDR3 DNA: TGTGCCAGCAGCTTGGGGTTTAGCGGGGGAAGCTCCTACAATGAGCAGTTCTTC. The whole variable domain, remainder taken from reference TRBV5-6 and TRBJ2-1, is DAGVTQSPTHLIKTRGQQVTLRCSPKSGHDTVSWYQQALGQGPQFIFQYYEEEERQRGNFPDRFSGHQFPNYSSELNVNALLLGDSALYLCASSLGFSGGSSYNEQFFGPGTRLTVL.

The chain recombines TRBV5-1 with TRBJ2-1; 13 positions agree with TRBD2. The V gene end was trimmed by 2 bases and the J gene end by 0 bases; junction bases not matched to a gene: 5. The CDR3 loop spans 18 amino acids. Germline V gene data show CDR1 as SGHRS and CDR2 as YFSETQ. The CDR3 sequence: CASSLGTSGILSYNEQFF. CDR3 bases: TGCGCCAGCAGCTTAGGGACTAGCGGGATTCTCTCCTACAATGAGCAGTTCTTC.

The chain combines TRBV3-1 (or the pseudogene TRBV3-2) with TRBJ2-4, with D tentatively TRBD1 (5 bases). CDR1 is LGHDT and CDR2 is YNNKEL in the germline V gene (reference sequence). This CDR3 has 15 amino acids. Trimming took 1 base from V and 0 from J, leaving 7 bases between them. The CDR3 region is CASSQGTLAKNIQYF. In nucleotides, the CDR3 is TGTGCCAGCAGCCAAGGGACACTAGCCAAAAACATTCAGTACTTC.

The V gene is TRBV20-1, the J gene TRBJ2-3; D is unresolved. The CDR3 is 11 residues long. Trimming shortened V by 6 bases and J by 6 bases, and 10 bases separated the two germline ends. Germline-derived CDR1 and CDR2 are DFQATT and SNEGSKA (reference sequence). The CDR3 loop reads CSARNSDTQYF. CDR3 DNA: TGCAGTGCCAGGAACTCGGATACGCAGTATTTT.

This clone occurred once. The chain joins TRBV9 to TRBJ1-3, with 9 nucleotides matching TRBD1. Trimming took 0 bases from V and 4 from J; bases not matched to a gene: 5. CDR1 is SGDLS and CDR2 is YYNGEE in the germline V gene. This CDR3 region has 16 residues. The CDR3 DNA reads TGTGCCAGCAGCGTAGGTACAGGGGGCTACGGAAACACCATATATTTT. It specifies CASSVGTGGYGNTIYF.

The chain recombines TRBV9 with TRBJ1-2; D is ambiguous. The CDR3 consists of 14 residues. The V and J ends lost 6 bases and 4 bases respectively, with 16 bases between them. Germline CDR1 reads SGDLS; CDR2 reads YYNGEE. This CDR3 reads CASNALISGYGYTF. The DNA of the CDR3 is TGTGCCAGCAACGCATTGATATCAGGCTATGGCTACACCTTC.

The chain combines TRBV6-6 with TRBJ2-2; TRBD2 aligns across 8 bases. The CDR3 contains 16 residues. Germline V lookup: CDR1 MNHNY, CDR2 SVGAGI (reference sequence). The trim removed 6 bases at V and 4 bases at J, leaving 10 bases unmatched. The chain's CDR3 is CASSQVPGGGTGELFF. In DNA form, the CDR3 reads TGTGCCAGCAGCCAGGTCCCGGGGGGGGGCACCGGGGAGCTGTTTTTT.

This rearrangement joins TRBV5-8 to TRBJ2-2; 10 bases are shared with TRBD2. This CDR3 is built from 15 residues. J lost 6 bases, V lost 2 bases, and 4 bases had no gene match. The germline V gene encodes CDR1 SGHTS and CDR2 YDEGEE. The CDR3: CASSLILAGPGELFF. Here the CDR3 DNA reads TGTGCCAGCAGCTTAATACTAGCGGGACCCGGGGAGCTGTTTTTT.

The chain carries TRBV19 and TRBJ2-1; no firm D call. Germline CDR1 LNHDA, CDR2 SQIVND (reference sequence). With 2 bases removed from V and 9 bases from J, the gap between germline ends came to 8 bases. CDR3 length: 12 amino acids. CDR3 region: CASSITSGEQFF. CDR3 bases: TGTGCCAGTAGTATAACGAGTGGTGAGCAGTTCTTC.

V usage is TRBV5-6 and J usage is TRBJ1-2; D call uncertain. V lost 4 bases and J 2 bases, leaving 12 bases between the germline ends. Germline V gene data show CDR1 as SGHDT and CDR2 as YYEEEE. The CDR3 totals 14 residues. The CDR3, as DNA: TGTGCCAGCAGCCCCGAAAGGAGCAACTATGGCTACACCTTC. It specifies CASSPERSNYGYTF.

CDR3 in amino acids: CASSQEGAGDQPQHF. The CDR3 DNA follows: TGTGCCAGCAGCCAAGAGGGGGCGGGGGACCAGCCCCAGCATTTT. This chain uses TRBV3-1 (or the pseudogene TRBV3-2) with TRBJ1-5; TRBD1 is a possible D gene (6 bases). This CDR3 comprises 15 residues. Germline assignment: CDR1 LGHDT and CDR2 YNNKEL (reference sequence). The germline V and J ends were trimmed by 0 bases and 7 bases, with 13 bases remaining between them.

Written as DNA, the CDR3 is TGTGCCAGCAGCCCCGCGGGTTTCGAGGCAGATACGCAGTATTTT. Its translation is CASSPAGFEADTQYF. The chain couples TRBV7-3 to TRBJ2-3, with D maybe TRBD2 (5 bases). Trimming left V 5 bases short and J 4 bases short, with 16 bases between. The CDR3 is 15 amino acids. CDR1 is SGHTA, CDR2 FQGTGA, per germline.

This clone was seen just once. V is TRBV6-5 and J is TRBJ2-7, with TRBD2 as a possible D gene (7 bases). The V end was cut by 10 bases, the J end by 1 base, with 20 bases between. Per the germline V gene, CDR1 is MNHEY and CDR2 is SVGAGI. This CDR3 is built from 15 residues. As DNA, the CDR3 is TGTGCCACAGCTGCGGGGGCTAGCGGATCCTACGAGCAGTACTTC. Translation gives CATAAGASGSYEQYF.

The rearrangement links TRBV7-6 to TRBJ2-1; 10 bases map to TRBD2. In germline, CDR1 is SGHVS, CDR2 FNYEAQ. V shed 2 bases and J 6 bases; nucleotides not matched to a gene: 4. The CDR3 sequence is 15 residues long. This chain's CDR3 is CASSLLAGVGNEQFF. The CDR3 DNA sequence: TGTGCCAGCAGCTTACTAGCGGGAGTCGGCAATGAGCAGTTCTTC.

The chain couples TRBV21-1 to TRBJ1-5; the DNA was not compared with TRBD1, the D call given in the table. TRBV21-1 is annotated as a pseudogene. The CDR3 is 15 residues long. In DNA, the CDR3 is TGTGCCAGCAGCTTGGACAGGGGGAGCAATCAGCCCCAGCATTTT. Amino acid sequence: CASSLDRGSNQPQHF.

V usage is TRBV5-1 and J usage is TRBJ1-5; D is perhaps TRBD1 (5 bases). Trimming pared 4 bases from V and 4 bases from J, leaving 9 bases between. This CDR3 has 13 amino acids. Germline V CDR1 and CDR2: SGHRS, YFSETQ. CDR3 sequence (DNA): TGCGCCAGCAGCGCAGACAGTAATCAGCCCCAGCATTTT. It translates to CASSADSNQPQHF.

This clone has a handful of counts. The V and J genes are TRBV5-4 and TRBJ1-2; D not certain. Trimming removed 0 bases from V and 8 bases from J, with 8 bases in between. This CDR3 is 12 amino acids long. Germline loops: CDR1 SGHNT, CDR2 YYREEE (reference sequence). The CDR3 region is CASSLAERGYTF. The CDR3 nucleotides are TGTGCCAGCAGCTTGGCGGAGAGGGGCTACACCTTC.

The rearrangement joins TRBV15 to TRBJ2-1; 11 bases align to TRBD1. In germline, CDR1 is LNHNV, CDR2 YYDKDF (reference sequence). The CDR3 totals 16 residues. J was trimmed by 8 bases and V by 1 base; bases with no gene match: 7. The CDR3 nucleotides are TGTGCCACCAGCAGAGGAGGGACAGGGGGTTTGGATGAGCAGTTCTTC. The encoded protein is CATSRGGTGGLDEQFF.

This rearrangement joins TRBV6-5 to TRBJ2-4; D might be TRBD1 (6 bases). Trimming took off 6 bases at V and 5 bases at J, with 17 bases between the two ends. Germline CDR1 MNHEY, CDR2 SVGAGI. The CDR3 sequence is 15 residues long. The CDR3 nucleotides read TGTGCCAGCAGACCGCATAGGGGGACGGAAAACATTCAGTACTTC. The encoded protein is CASRPHRGTENIQYF.

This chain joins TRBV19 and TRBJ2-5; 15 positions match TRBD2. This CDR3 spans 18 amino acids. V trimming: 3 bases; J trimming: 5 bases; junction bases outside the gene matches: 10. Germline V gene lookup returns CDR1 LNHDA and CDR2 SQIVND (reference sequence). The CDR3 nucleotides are TGTGCCAGTAGTATGGGACTAGCGGGAGGACTTTGGGTGGAGACCCAGTACTTC. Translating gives CASSMGLAGGLWVETQYF.

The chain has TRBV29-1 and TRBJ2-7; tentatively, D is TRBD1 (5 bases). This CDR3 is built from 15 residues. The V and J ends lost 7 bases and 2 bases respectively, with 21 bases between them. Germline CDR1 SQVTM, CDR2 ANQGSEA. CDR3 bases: TGCAGCGCCAGTCTACGGCCAGGGTCTACCTACGAGCAGTACTTC. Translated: CSASLRPGSTYEQYF.

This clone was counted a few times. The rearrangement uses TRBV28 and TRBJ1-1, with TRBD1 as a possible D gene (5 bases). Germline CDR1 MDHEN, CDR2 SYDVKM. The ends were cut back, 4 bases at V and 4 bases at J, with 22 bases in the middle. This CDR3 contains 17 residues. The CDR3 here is CASSSPGRGGVFTEAFF. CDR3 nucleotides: TGTGCCAGCAGTTCCCCGGGTAGGGGCGGGGTTTTCACTGAAGCTTTCTTT.

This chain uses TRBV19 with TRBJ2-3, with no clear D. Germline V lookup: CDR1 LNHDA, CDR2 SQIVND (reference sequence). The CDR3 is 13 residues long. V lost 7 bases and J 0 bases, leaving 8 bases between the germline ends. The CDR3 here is CASMNYSTDTQYF. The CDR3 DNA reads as TGTGCCAGTATGAACTATAGCACAGATACGCAGTATTTT.

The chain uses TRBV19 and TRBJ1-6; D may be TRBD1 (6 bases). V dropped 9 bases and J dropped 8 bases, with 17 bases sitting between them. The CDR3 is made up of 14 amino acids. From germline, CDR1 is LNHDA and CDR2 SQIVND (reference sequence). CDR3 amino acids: CASSPGAGDSPLHF. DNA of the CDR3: TGTGCCAGCAGCCCCGGGGCAGGGGATTCACCCCTCCACTTT. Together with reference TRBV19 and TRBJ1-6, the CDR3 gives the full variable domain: DGGITQSPKYLFRKEGQNVTLSCEQNLNHDAMYWYRQDPGQGLRLIYYSQIVNDFQKGDIAEGYSVSREKKESFPLTVTSAQKNPTAFYLCASSPGAGDSPLHFGNGTRLTVT.

In nucleotides, the CDR3 is TGTGCCAGCAGCCCCCACACCCCGGGACAGCTACCGACTAGCACAGATACGCAGTATTTT. The encoded protein is CASSPHTPGQLPTSTDTQYF. The J gene is TRBJ2-3, the V gene TRBV3-1 (or the pseudogene TRBV3-2), with 7 positions matching TRBD1. V was pared by 4 bases and J by 0 bases, with 19 bases of the junction left unmatched. CDR1 is LGHDT and CDR2 is YNNKEL in the germline V gene (reference sequence). CDR3 size: 20 residues.

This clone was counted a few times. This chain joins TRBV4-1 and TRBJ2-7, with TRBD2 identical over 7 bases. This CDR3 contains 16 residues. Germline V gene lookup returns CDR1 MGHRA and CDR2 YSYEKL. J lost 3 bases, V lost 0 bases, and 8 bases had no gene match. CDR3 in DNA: TGCGCCAGCAGCCAAGATCCGGGGGAGGGCCTCTACGAGCAGTACTTC. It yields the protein CASSQDPGEGLYEQYF.